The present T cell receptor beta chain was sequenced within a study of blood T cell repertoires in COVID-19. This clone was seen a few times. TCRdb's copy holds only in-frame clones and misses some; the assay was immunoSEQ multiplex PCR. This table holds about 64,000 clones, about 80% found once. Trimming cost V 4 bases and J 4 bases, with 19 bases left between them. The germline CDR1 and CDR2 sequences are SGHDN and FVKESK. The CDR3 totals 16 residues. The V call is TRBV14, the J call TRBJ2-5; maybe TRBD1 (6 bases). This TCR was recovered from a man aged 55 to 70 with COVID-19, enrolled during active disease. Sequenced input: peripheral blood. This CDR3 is CASSRSGRGVGETQYF. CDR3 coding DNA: TGTGCCAGCAGCCGATCGGGCAGGGGCGTCGGAGAGACCCAGTACTTC.